These 4 T cell receptor beta chains came from one sample sequenced in a study of T cells in women clearing cervical HPV infection. Repertoires were generated with immunoSEQ multiplex PCR, while TCRdb's copy carries only in-frame clones and drops some. This table holds about 39,000 clones. The sequenced sample was blood buffy coat. These receptors all come from a woman between 18 and 70 years old with a cervical HPV16 infection that either progressed to CIN3+ or cleared (not recorded which).

The CDR3 protein is CASSSPGVAYGYTF. The sequenced CDR3 bases are TGTGCCAGCAGCTCCCCGGGGGTAGCCTATGGC. The J gene is TRBJ1-2, the V gene TRBV7-2, with a possible D match to TRBD1 (5 bases). The read finishes 3 residues shy of the CDR3 end, and the germline J gene is used to complete it. In germline, CDR1 is SGHTA, CDR2 FQGNSA. CDR3 length equals 14 residues. V lost 4 bases to trimming and J lost 4 bases, with 13 bases between them.

Regarding this clone: With the read ending 3 residues before the CDR3 end, the germline J gene is used to fill in that end. The chain recombines TRBV19 with TRBJ1-2, with 7 bases lining up with TRBD1. The V segment lost 0 bases and the J segment 0 bases; nucleotides outside the gene matches: 7. This CDR3 is built from 17 residues. Germline values: CDR1 LNHDA, CDR2 SQIVND (reference sequence). The DNA read from the CDR3 is TGTGCCAGTAGTATAGATATAGCGACAGGGTCTAACTATGGC. This translates into CASSIDIATGSNYG. The complete CDR3 reads CASSIDIATGSNYGYTF.

As to this clone: The DNA ends 3 residues before the CDR3 does, and the rest of the CDR3 is filled in from the germline J gene. V is TRBV20-1 and J is TRBJ2-2, with TRBD1 as a possible D gene (6 bases). Germline-derived CDR1 and CDR2 are DFQATT and SNEGSKA (reference sequence). This CDR3 is built from 16 residues. The CDR3 bases that were read are TGCAGTGCTAGTTCAGGGGCGCTTGCAACTAATGAAAAG. It yields the protein CSASSGALATNEK. Given in full, the CDR3 is CSASSGALATNEKLFF.

A remark on this clone: The read stops 3 residues short of the end of the CDR3; the missing end is completed from the germline J gene. The chain carries TRBV19 and TRBJ2-2, with 7 bases that match TRBD1. CDR1 is LNHDA, CDR2 SQIVND, per germline (reference sequence). This CDR3 spans 15 amino acids. With V trimmed by 4 bases and J by 2 bases, 4 bases remained unmatched. This CDR3 is CASSSGTANTGELFF. The part of the CDR3 DNA that was read is TGTGCCAGTAGTAGTGGGACAGCAAACACCGGGGAG.